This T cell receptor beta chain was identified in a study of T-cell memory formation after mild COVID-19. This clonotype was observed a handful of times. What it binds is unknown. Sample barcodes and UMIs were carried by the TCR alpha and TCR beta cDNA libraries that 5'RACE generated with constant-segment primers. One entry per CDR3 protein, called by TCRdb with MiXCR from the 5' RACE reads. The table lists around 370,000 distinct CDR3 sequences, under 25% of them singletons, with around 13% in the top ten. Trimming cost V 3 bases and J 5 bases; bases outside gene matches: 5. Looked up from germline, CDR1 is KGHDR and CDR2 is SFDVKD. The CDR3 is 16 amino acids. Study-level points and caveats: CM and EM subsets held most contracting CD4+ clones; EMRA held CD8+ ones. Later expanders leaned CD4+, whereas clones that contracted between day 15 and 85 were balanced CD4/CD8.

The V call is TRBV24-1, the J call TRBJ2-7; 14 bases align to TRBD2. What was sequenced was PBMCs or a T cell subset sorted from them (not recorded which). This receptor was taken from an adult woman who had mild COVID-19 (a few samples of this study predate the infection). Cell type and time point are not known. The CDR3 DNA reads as TGTGCCACCAGTGATCCCGGGACTAGCGGGAGCAACGAGCAGTACTTC. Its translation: CATSDPGTSGSNEQYF.